This T cell receptor beta chain was captured by sequencing in a study of Graves' ophthalmopathy and Graves' hyperthyroidism. RNA transcripts were the source from which TCR beta CDR3 regions were amplified. RT-PCR in the first round used HTBI primers; a second-round multiplex PCR followed. TCRdb reanalysed the multiplex PCR reads using MiXCR and keeps one entry per CDR3 protein. The sample has 660,000 or so distinct CDR3 sequences, about two fifths seen once; the top ten hold 3% to 4%. V lost 5 bases and J 0 bases, leaving 17 bases between the germline ends. This CDR3 comprises 16 residues. Germline V gives CDR1 SGHKS, CDR2 YYEKEE (reference sequence). There are many counts of this clonotype.

Specimen: peripheral blood. The chain joins TRBV5-5 to TRBJ1-1; D is perhaps TRBD1 (5 bases). This TCR was sampled from an adult man with Graves' ophthalmopathy. The CDR3 DNA reads as TGTGCCAGCAGTTTAAGCCGGGGACCTGTGAACACTGAAGCTTTCTTT. The encoded protein is CASSLSRGPVNTEAFF.